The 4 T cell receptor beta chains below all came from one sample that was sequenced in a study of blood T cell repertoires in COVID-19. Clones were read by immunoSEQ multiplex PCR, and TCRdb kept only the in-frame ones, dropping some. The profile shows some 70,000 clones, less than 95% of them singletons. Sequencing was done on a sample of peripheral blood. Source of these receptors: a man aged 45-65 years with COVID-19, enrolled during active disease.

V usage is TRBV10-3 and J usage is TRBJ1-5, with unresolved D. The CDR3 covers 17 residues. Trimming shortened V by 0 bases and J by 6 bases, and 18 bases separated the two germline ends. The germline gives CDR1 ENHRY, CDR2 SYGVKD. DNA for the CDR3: TGTGCCATCAGTGAGTCCGGTACAGAAACACCCCTTCAGCCCCAGCATTTT. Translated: CAISESGTETPLQPQHF.

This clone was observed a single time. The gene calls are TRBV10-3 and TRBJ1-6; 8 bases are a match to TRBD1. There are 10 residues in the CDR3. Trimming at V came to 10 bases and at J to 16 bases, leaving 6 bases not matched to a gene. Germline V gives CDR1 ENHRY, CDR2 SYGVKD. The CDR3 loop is CATGDRRLHF. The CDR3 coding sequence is TGTGCCACCGGGGACAGGCGGCTCCACTTT.

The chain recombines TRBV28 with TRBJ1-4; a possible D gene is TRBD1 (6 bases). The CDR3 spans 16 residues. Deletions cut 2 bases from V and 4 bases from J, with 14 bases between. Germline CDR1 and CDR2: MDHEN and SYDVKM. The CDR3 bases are TGTGCCAGCAGTTTAGGGGGAGGGGGAATTAATGAAAAACTGTTTTTT. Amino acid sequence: CASSLGGGGINEKLFF.

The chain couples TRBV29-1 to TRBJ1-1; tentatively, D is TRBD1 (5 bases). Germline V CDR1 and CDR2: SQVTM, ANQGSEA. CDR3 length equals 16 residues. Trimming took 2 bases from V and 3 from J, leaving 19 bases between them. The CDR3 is CSVESLAGMGDTEAFF. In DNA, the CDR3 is TGCAGCGTTGAAAGTTTGGCAGGGATGGGCGACACTGAAGCTTTCTTT.